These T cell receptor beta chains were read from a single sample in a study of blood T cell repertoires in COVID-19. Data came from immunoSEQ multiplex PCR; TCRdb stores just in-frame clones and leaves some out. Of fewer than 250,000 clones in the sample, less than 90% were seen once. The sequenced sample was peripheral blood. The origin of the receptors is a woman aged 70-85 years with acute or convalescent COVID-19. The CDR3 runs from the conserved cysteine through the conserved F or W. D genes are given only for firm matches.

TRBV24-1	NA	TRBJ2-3	CATSDPRAGVGSSSTDTQYF
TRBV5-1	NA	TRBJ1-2	CASSEGSNYGYTF
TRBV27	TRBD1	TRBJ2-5	CASSYYRGYQETQYF
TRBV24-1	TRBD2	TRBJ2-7	CATSGSSGGTIYEQYF
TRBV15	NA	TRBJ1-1	CATSRDSGAGTEAFF
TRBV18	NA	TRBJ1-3	CASSTRTESSGNTIYF
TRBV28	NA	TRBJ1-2	CASRRGDYGYTF
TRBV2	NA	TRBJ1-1	CASSSPETNTEAFF
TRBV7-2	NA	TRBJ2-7	CASSLRGKNEQYF
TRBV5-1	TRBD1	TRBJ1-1	CASSPSGQTEAFF
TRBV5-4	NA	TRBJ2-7	CASSLSRTREQYF
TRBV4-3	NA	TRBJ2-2	CASSQVPTGTGELFF
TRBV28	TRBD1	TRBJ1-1	CASSLWGQGNTEAFF
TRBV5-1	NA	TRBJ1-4	CASSGGQPNEKLFF
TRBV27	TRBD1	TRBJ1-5	CASSLGQVHVSNQPQHF
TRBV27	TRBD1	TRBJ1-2	CASTSSGTDYGYTF
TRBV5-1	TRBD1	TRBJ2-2	CASAFGTANTGELFF
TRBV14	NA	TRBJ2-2	CASSLITGSYTGELFF
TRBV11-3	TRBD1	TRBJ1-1	CASSLNGQGARGEAFF
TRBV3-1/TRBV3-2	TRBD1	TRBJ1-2	CASSQEQGAYGYTF
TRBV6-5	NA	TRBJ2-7	CASSLEGGSSYEQYF
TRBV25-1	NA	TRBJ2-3	CASRLGATDTQYF
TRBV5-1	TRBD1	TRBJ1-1	CASSYQGADTEAFF
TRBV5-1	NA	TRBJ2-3	CASSSKGGPGDTQYF
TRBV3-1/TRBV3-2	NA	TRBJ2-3	CASSPAAFTDTQYF
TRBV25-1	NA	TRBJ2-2	CASRRPSSGLTGELFF
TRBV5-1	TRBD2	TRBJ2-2	CVSSSGLAGGYPGELFF
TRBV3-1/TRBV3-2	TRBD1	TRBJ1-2	CASSPNTGVGYTF
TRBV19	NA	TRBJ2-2	CASSIAGGRTGELFF
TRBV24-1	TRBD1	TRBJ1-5	CATSEGQGNNQPQHF
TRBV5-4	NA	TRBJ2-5	CASSLARETQYF
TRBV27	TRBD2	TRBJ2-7	CASSFLAGGLSEQYF
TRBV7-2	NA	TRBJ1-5	CASSPPGGIQPQHF
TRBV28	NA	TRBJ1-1	CASSLRAGATEAFF
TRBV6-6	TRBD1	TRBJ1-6	CASSSSRDSNSPLHF
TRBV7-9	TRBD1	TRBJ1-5	CASSLGTFRGDQPQHF
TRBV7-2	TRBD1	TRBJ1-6	CASSLRQGGSPLHF